The 17 T cell receptor beta chains below all came from one sample that was sequenced in a study of cytomegalovirus exposure and HLA in healthy donors. Use of 60 Vbeta and 13 Jbeta primers characterized the PCR. The table came from immunoSEQ multiplex PCR; TCRdb's copy has only in-frame clones and leaves some out. The sample shows some 140,000 clones, roughly 80% of them seen only once. Sequenced: PBMCs. These receptors all stem from a woman between 40 and 55 years old in good health and CMV-seronegative.

The V gene is TRBV5-8, the J gene TRBJ1-2; TRBD1 aligns across 9 bases. The CDR3 covers 15 residues. Germline V gene sequence: CDR1 SGHTS, CDR2 YDEGEE. V trimming: 3 bases; J trimming: 4 bases; junction bases outside the gene matches: 7. The CDR3 sequence is CASSSTGGQGYGYTF. CDR3 coding DNA: TGTGCCAGCAGCTCTACAGGGGGCCAGGGCTATGGCTACACCTTC.

This chain uses TRBV19 with TRBJ2-4, with a weak D call TRBD1 (6 bases). V lost 5 bases and J 0 bases, leaving 17 bases between the germline ends. The CDR3 extends over 17 amino acids. Germline-derived CDR1 and CDR2 are LNHDA and SQIVND (reference sequence). The chain's CDR3 is CASSANRDNIAKNIQYF. DNA for the CDR3: TGTGCCAGTAGTGCTAACCGGGACAACATAGCCAAAAACATTCAGTACTTC.

This clone has just one count. The chain is built from TRBV2 and TRBJ2-3, with D possibly matching TRBD2 (6 bases). The V gene lost 3 bases and the J gene lost 5 bases, with 6 bases spanning the gap. Germline CDR1 SNHLY, CDR2 FYNNEI. The CDR3 runs 12 residues. The CDR3: CASSEGGDTQYF. Written as DNA, the CDR3 is TGTGCCAGCAGTGAGGGAGGAGATACGCAGTATTTT.

The rearrangement joins TRBV7-8 to TRBJ2-7; maybe TRBD1 (5 bases). This CDR3 is 15 amino acids long. V was shortened by 0 bases and J by 1 base, with 10 bases between the two germline ends. The germline CDR1 and CDR2 sequences are SGHVS and FQNEAQ. DNA of the CDR3: TGTGCCAGCAGCTTAGCCCCGGACAATTCCTACGAGCAGTACTTC. It translates to CASSLAPDNSYEQYF.

A few counts support this clone. The rearrangement uses TRBV5-8 and TRBJ2-2, with a tentative D call TRBD2 (5 bases). V was clipped by 1 base and J by 0 bases, with 10 bases between them. CDR3 length equals 16 residues. Germline values: CDR1 SGHTS, CDR2 YDEGEE. The CDR3 DNA reads as TGTGCCAGCAGCTTGCAGCGGACCCCGAACACCGGGGAGCTGTTTTTT. This encodes CASSLQRTPNTGELFF.

This clone has just a few counts. The gene calls are TRBV5-1 and TRBJ1-1; 8 nucleotides align to TRBD1. The length of the CDR3 is 16 residues. Trimming cost V 0 bases and J 4 bases; bases outside gene matches: 8. CDR1 is SGHRS and CDR2 is YFSETQ in the germline V gene. DNA for the CDR3: TGCGCCAGCAGCTTGGGGGGACAGGAAAGAACCACTGAAGCTTTCTTT. This codes for CASSLGGQERTTEAFF.

In its sample, this clone was seen a few times. The rearrangement joins TRBV30 to TRBJ2-2; 8 nucleotides line up with TRBD1. This CDR3 contains 13 residues. Trimming cost V 3 bases and J 7 bases; bases outside gene matches: 4. From germline, CDR1 is GTSNPN and CDR2 SVGIG (reference sequence). The DNA for the CDR3 is TGTGCCTGGAGAGACAGGGGATTCGGGGAGCTGTTTTTT. Protein product: CAWRDRGFGELFF.

The V gene is TRBV4-1, the J gene TRBJ2-5; D might be TRBD2 (6 bases). The V end was cut by 1 base, the J end by 5 bases, with 14 bases between. The CDR3 runs to 15 residues. In germline, CDR1 is MGHRA, CDR2 YSYEKL. This CDR3 is CASSQGWSSEETQYF. DNA of the CDR3: TGCGCCAGCAGCCAAGGATGGTCTAGCGAGGAGACCCAGTACTTC.

V usage is TRBV5-6 and J usage is TRBJ2-7, with 9 bases that match TRBD1. The CDR3 contains 16 residues. V dropped 3 bases and J dropped 0; count of bases not matched to a gene: 7. CDR1 and CDR2 from the germline V gene are SGHDT and YYEEEE. For the CDR3, the DNA is TGTGCCAGCAGCTCACCGGGACAGGGACTCTCCTACGAGCAGTACTTC. Protein product: CASSSPGQGLSYEQYF.

The chain joins TRBV6-5 to TRBJ1-2, with D maybe TRBD1 (5 bases). CDR1 MNHEY and CDR2 SVGAGI come from the germline V gene. Deletions cut 6 bases from V and 8 bases from J, with 16 bases between. The CDR3 has 13 residues. The CDR3 bases are TGTGCCAGCAGGTCCGGGGGAAATAAGGGCTACACCTTC. Its protein is CASRSGGNKGYTF.

The chain recombines TRBV6-1 with TRBJ1-1; D gene unclear. Trimming left V 1 base short and J 6 bases short, with 9 bases between. This CDR3 has 13 residues. Germline loops: CDR1 MNHNS, CDR2 SASEGT. The CDR3 loop reads CASSEGRHSEAFF. DNA for the CDR3: TGTGCCAGCAGTGAAGGTAGACATTCTGAAGCTTTCTTT.

This chain uses TRBV7-9 with TRBJ1-2; maybe TRBD1 (5 bases). This CDR3 has 13 residues. In germline, CDR1 is SEHNR, CDR2 FQNEAQ (reference sequence). Trimming shortened V by 1 base and J by 7 bases, and 10 bases separated the two germline ends. The DNA of the CDR3 is TGTGCCAGCAGCTTAGTCCAGGGTCTTGGCTACACCTTC. This translates into CASSLVQGLGYTF.

The sample holds a few counts of this clone. The J gene is TRBJ1-4, the V gene TRBV7-9; D might be TRBD1 (5 bases). Germline V lookup: CDR1 SEHNR, CDR2 FQNEAQ (reference sequence). This CDR3 spans 15 amino acids. Trimming took off 1 base at V and 8 bases at J, with 14 bases between the two ends. The CDR3 coding sequence is TGTGCCAGCAGCTTAGAGGGCAGGGAAATGGAAAAACTGTTTTTT. Translation gives CASSLEGREMEKLFF.

The V call is TRBV6-5, the J call TRBJ1-3, with 7 positions matching TRBD1. This CDR3 spans 13 amino acids. V was clipped by 7 bases and J by 4 bases; unmatched bases: 4. Germline lookup yields CDR1 MNHEY and CDR2 SVGAGI. In nucleotides, the CDR3 is TGTGCCAGCATTCCAGGGGGGGGAAACACCATATATTTT. It specifies CASIPGGGNTIYF.

The chain carries TRBV11-2 and TRBJ2-7, with 7 bases fitting TRBD2. With V trimmed by 1 base and J by 5 bases, 5 bases remained unmatched. Germline V CDR1 and CDR2: SGHAT, FQNNGV. The CDR3 extends over 14 amino acids. Here the CDR3 DNA reads TGTGCCAGCAGCTTAGCGGGACTACTAAACGAGCAGTACTTC. The encoded protein is CASSLAGLLNEQYF.

Only one count was recorded for this clone. The CDR3 sequence is CASGNGQFNEKLFF. In DNA form, the CDR3 reads TGTGCCAGCGGCAACGGACAGTTTAATGAAAAACTGTTTTTT. The chain recombines TRBV28 with TRBJ1-4; tentatively, D is TRBD1 (6 bases). This CDR3 comprises 14 residues. The germline V and J ends were trimmed by 8 bases and 4 bases, with 14 bases remaining between them. Germline V gives CDR1 MDHEN, CDR2 SYDVKM.

The chain joins TRBV5-1 to TRBJ2-5, with 10 nucleotides matching TRBD1. V lost 2 bases, J lost 3 bases, and 1 base stayed unmatched. Germline lookup yields CDR1 SGHRS and CDR2 YFSETQ. The CDR3 sequence is 14 residues long. Written as DNA, the CDR3 is TGCGCCAGCAGCTTCGGGACAGGGGAAGAGACCCAGTACTTC. It is translated as CASSFGTGEETQYF.